The present T cell receptor (beta chain) was sequenced within a study of neurological immune-mediated disorders. V shed 0 bases and J 8 bases; nucleotides not matched to a gene: 11. The CDR3 length is 16 residues. Germline CDR1 SGHKS, CDR2 YYEKEE (reference sequence). One entry per CDR3 protein, called by TCRdb with MiXCR from the 5' RACE reads. This table has some 53,000 distinct CDR3 sequences, about 15% appearing once. This receptor was obtained from a man between 60 and 75 years old in good health. This chain links TRBV5-5 with TRBJ2-7, with 10 bases lining up with TRBD1. Material for sequencing was PBMCs. In DNA form, the CDR3 reads TGTGCCAGCAGCTTGGGGGCCCAAGGGACAGGGGCCAAGCAGTACTTC. This sequence encodes CASSLGAQGTGAKQYF.